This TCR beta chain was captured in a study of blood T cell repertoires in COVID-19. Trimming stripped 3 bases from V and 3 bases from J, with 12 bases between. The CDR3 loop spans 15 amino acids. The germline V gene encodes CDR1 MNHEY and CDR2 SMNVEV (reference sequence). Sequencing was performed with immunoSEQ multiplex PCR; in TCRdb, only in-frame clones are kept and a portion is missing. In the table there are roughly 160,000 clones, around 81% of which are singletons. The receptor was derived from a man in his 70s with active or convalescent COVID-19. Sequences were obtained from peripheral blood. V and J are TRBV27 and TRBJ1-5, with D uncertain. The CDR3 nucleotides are TGTGCCAGCAGTTTCGAGCTATCCCTCAATCAGCCCCAGCATTTT. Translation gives CASSFELSLNQPQHF.